These 10 T cell receptor beta chains share one sample of origin, sequenced in a study of T cells during gluten challenge in celiac disease (dated by TCRdb to 2015 to 2018). Library preparation was by single-cell sequencing. Sequenced on an Illumina MiSeq. Three nested PCRs with multiplexed primers covering all TRA and TRB V genes were used to amplify paired single-cell TCR-alpha and TCR-beta sequences. The public sequencing data were trimmed at Q25 with fastp and processed into clonotypes with MiXCR by TCRdb, which kept only in-frame beta chains. Each CDR3 protein gets just one entry, which takes the most common genes and DNA from the rows behind it. A total of hundreds of distinct CDR3 sequences appear in this sample, approximately 55% of them only once. The top ten clonotypes cover over 70% of the sample. Blood cells were gated as tetramer-binding CD4+ effector-memory gut-homing T cells defined as CD3+, CD45RA-, CD62L- and integrin beta7+, with lineage markers excluded.

Sequenced material: gluten-specific CD4+ T cells sorted from blood using tetramers, taken at baseline or on day 6, 14 or 28 of gluten challenge (not recorded which). Receptors were obtained from a female donor with celiac disease.

This clonotype was detected only a few times. The genes are TRBV7-2 and TRBJ2-7, with 9 bases matching TRBD2. With 2 bases clipped from V and 5 bases from J, the junction kept 7 bases outside the gene matches. CDR1 and CDR2 from the germline V gene are SGHTA and FQGNSA. The CDR3 spans 15 residues. CDR3 sequence reads: CASSLRSSGAHEQYF. The CDR3 region has the DNA TGTGCCAGCAGCTTAAGGTCTAGCGGGGCCCACGAGCAGTACTTC.

The chain has TRBV7-2 and TRBJ2-7; 9 nucleotides agree with TRBD1. Germline CDR1 SGHTA, CDR2 FQGNSA. The CDR3 is made up of 15 amino acids. J gave up 6 bases and V 2 bases, and 8 bases lay outside the gene matches. The CDR3 DNA sequence: TGTGCCAGCAGCTTAAGGACAGGGGATGGAGGCGAGCAGTACTTC. Translation: CASSLRTGDGGEQYF.

The rearrangement joins TRBV9 to TRBJ1-4; D gene unclear. The CDR3 runs 15 residues. Germline lookup yields CDR1 SGDLS and CDR2 YYNGEE. The germline V and J ends were trimmed by 0 bases and 6 bases, with 12 bases remaining between them. The CDR3 sequence is CASSVGVPGDEKLFF. The CDR3 bases are TGTGCCAGCAGCGTAGGGGTCCCCGGAGATGAAAAACTGTTTTTT.

The CDR3 DNA is TGCAGTGCTAGAGTCAGCATGCTGAGTGGCTACACCTTC. Its protein product is CSARVSMLSGYTF. The chain combines TRBV20-1 with TRBJ1-2; D not certain. CDR3 length equals 13 residues. Germline V gene data show CDR1 as DFQATT and CDR2 as SNEGSKA (reference sequence). V lost 1 base and J 7 bases, leaving 13 bases between the germline ends.

This clonotype was counted only a few times. This chain uses TRBV4-2 with TRBJ1-3, with TRBD1 matching 8 bases. CDR3 size: 14 residues. The germline V gene has CDR1 LGHNA and CDR2 YNFKEQ. V lost 5 bases, J lost 4 bases, and 4 bases stayed unmatched. CDR3 in DNA: TGTGCCAGCAGCTCACGACAGGGGGGAAACACCATATATTTT. Translating gives CASSSRQGGNTIYF.

The rearrangement links TRBV4-2 to TRBJ2-5; 10 nucleotides agree with TRBD2. The germline V gene has CDR1 LGHNA and CDR2 YNFKEQ. Losses at the gene ends were 1 base for V and 1 base for J; bases not matched to a gene: 3. The CDR3 runs 16 residues. This CDR3 is CASSQGVAGGQETQYF. CDR3 coding DNA: TGTGCCAGCAGCCAAGGGGTAGCGGGAGGCCAAGAGACCCAGTACTTC.

This chain joins TRBV29-1 and TRBJ1-1; D might be TRBD1 (5 bases). Germline loops: CDR1 SQVTM, CDR2 ANQGSEA. This CDR3 spans 11 amino acids. Trimming removed 6 bases at V and 10 bases at J, with 15 bases between. The CDR3: CSVGHGERAFF. CDR3 nucleotide sequence: TGCAGCGTCGGACATGGGGAGAGAGCTTTCTTT.

In its sample, this clonotype was seen a few times. This chain links TRBV5-6 with TRBJ2-2; no definite D call. The CDR3 sequence is 12 residues long. Deletions cut 2 bases from V and 6 bases from J, with 5 bases between. Germline-derived CDR1 and CDR2 are SGHDT and YYEEEE. This CDR3 is CASSLIAGELFF. In DNA, the CDR3 is TGTGCCAGCAGCTTAATTGCCGGGGAGCTGTTTTTT.

Only one count was recorded for this clonotype. This rearrangement joins TRBV29-1 to TRBJ2-5; 8 bases agree with TRBD1. J was trimmed by 4 bases and V by 7 bases; bases with no gene match: 14. Germline CDR1 reads SQVTM; CDR2 reads ANQGSEA. The CDR3 is 15 amino acids. The CDR3 protein is CSASSRGQWGETQYF. CDR3 bases: TGCAGCGCTTCTAGCAGGGGGCAATGGGGAGAGACCCAGTACTTC.

The rearrangement links TRBV7-2 to TRBJ2-2; possibly TRBD1 or TRBD2 for D (5 bases each). Germline-derived CDR1 and CDR2 are SGHTA and FQGNSA. V lost 2 bases and J 5 bases, leaving 18 bases between the germline ends. The length of the CDR3 is 17 residues. The CDR3, as DNA: TGTGCCAGCAGCTTATTCGGCAGACGGGACCCTACCGGGGAGCTGTTTTTT. This sequence encodes CASSLFGRRDPTGELFF.